Given below is one T cell receptor (beta chain) in context. What it binds is not known. The time point here: baseline pretreatment blood. Treatment here: 15 Gy SBRT to primary tumor, nephrectomy 4 weeks later. Clear cell pathology was present in this patient's renal cell carcinoma. TCRdb's copy holds only in-frame clones and misses some; the assay was immunoSEQ multiplex PCR. The sample holds 150,000 or so clones; about 88% are singletons and the top ten take around 4.4%. With 5 bases removed from V and 6 bases from J, the gap between germline ends came to 14 bases. CDR1 is MNHNS and CDR2 is SASEGT in the germline V gene. The CDR3 length is 15 residues. This sample stems from a study of radiation and T cells in renal cell carcinoma. Study-wide context: Nephrectomy followed 15 Gy stereotactic body radiation by 4 weeks. Overall study results and limits: From baseline, blood top tumor clonotypes peaked at 2 weeks post-radiation. Without pretreatment biopsies, baseline tumor clonotype presence was undetermined.

The chain is built from TRBV6-1 and TRBJ1-6; D not certain. The sample in question was blood, obtained from a patient whose treatment included radiotherapy and nephrectomy. The receptor comes from a woman aged 65 to 85 with renal cell carcinoma. In DNA form, the CDR3 reads TGTGCCAGCAGTAAAAACAGCGTACTTAATTCACCCCTCCACTTT. This sequence encodes CASSKNSVLNSPLHF.